Listed here are 19 T cell receptor beta chains from one sample, sequenced in a study of spatial heterogeneity in lung cancer. General observations from the study: The study found that expanded intratumoral alpha and beta TCR counts tracked tumor mutation counts.

Time point here: sample taken at primary tumor resection. Each CDR3 protein gets one entry after TCRdb re-called the 5' RACE reads with MiXCR. The sample records 1,700 or so distinct CDR3 sequences, 4.5% to 6% being singletons. Antigens of these TCRs are unknown. The input for sequencing was lung tumor tissue, taken at surgery. Source of these receptors: a male donor with early-stage non-small cell lung cancer.

The CDR3 spells CASSRHGTVAGKNIQYF. CDR3 DNA sequence: TGTGCCAGTAGTAGACATGGGACAGTGGCAGGGAAAAACATTCAGTACTTC. The chain uses TRBV19 and TRBJ2-4; 7 bases match TRBD1. Germline CDR1 LNHDA, CDR2 SQIVND (reference sequence). The CDR3 extends over 17 amino acids. Trimming at V came to 4 bases and at J to 4 bases, leaving 13 bases not matched to a gene.

This clonotype is judged medium-sized. DNA of the CDR3: TGCGCCAGCAGCCCGACTAGCGGGGGGGTCAGTGAGCAGTTCTTC. Translation gives CASSPTSGGVSEQFF. The chain has TRBV5-1 and TRBJ2-1; 14 nucleotides line up with TRBD2. The germline CDR1 and CDR2 sequences are SGHRS and YFSETQ. The trim removed 4 bases at V and 9 bases at J, leaving 6 bases unmatched. The CDR3 is 15 amino acids.

By its share, this clonotype is medium-sized (0.01 to 0.1%). This chain links TRBV24-1 with TRBJ2-7; 11 nucleotides match TRBD1. Germline V gene sequence: CDR1 KGHDR, CDR2 SFDVKD. The CDR3 loop spans 15 amino acids. With V trimmed by 1 base and J by 3 bases, 1 base remained unmatched. CDR3 sequence (DNA): TGTGCCACCAGTGATTTTGGGACAGGGGGCTACGAGCAGTACTTC. Its translation is CATSDFGTGGYEQYF.

By sample share, this clonotype is medium-sized. The chain employs TRBV6-2 or TRBV6-3 and TRBJ2-3; D is ambiguous. The V end lost 6 bases, the J end lost 0 bases, and 13 bases lay between the germline ends. This CDR3 is built from 15 residues. Germline CDR1 and CDR2: MNHEY and SVGEGT. The CDR3 loop is CASRRGGTSTDTQYF. The DNA of the CDR3 is TGTGCCAGCAGACGTGGCGGAACTAGCACAGATACGCAGTATTTT.

By its share, this clonotype is medium-sized. The V and J genes are TRBV7-9 and TRBJ1-2; D not certain. The germline gives CDR1 SEHNR, CDR2 FQNEAQ (reference sequence). Trimming removed 11 bases from V and 1 base from J, with 5 bases in between. The CDR3 runs 10 residues. The CDR3 region has the DNA TGTGCCGGGTATAACTATGGCTACACCTTC. It specifies CAGYNYGYTF.

Sample share makes this clonotype medium-sized. This sequence joins TRBV5-1 and TRBJ2-3; D gene unclear. V was cut by 4 bases and J by 1 base, with 7 bases left in between. The CDR3 totals 13 residues. Germline V lookup: CDR1 SGHRS, CDR2 YFSETQ. In DNA, the CDR3 is TGCGCCAGCAGCCCACTCGGCACAGATACGCAGTATTTT. This codes for CASSPLGTDTQYF.

This clonotype was counted at least ten times. The CDR3 region has the DNA TGTGCCAGCAGTTTTTCTAGCGGGGTTGAAGATACGCAGTATTTT. Translation: CASSFSSGVEDTQYF. The chain links TRBV28 to TRBJ2-3, with 9 nucleotides matching TRBD2. The trim removed 3 bases at V and 5 bases at J, leaving 6 bases unmatched. Germline CDR1 and CDR2: MDHEN and SYDVKM. The CDR3 contains 15 residues.

By frequency in the sample, this clonotype is large. V gene TRBV28 combines with J gene TRBJ1-5; D ambiguous. The CDR3 totals 12 residues. Trimming cost V 5 bases and J 0 bases, with 2 bases left between them. The germline CDR1 and CDR2 sequences are MDHEN and SYDVKM. In DNA form, the CDR3 reads TGTGCCAGCAGTAATAGCAATCAGCCCCAGCATTTT. This gives the protein CASSNSNQPQHF. Variable domain in full (rest from reference TRBV28 and TRBJ1-5): DVKVTQSSRYLVKRTGEKVFLECVQDMDHENMFWYRQDPGLGLRLIYFSYDVKMKEKGDIPEGYSVSREKKERFSLILESASTNQTSMYLCASSNSNQPQHFGDGTRLSIL.

Within the sample, this clonotype is medium-sized (0.01 to 0.1%). The genes are TRBV12-3 or TRBV12-4 and TRBJ2-3; D gene uncertain. The CDR3 totals 13 residues. V lost 2 bases and J 1 base, leaving 4 bases between the germline ends. The CDR3 nucleotides read TGTGCCAGCAGTTTAAGCCGCACAGATACGCAGTATTTT. This encodes CASSLSRTDTQYF.

By its share, this clonotype is medium-sized. The genes are TRBV24-1 and TRBJ2-2; no clear D. Deletions cut 6 bases from V and 4 bases from J, with 5 bases between. This CDR3 has 12 residues. CDR1 is KGHDR and CDR2 is SFDVKD in the germline V gene. DNA of the CDR3: TGTGCCACCAGTTTGACCACCGGGGAGCTGTTTTTT. Its translation: CATSLTTGELFF.

Sample share makes this clonotype medium-sized (0.01 to 0.1%). The chain joins TRBV7-2 to TRBJ2-5; D is perhaps TRBD1 (5 bases). CDR3 length: 14 amino acids. Trimming removed 5 bases at V and 2 bases at J, with 12 bases between. Germline V CDR1 and CDR2: SGHTA, FQGNSA. The CDR3 DNA sequence: TGTGCCAGCAGCCCGCCCCCAGGGCAAGAGACCCAGTACTTC. Its translation: CASSPPPGQETQYF.

Judged by abundance, this clonotype is medium-sized. Compared with germline, one end of the junction differs, possibly owing to a read error. The chain couples TRBV7-2 to TRBJ1-1; D perhaps matches TRBD1 (5 bases). The CDR3 spans 14 residues. Germline CDR1 SGHTA, CDR2 FQGNSA. This CDR3 reads CASSSRALGAEVFF. CDR3 bases: TGTGCCAGCAGCTCCCGGGCCCTAGGGGCTGAAGTTTTCTTT.

The rearrangement links TRBV7-2 to TRBJ2-7, with D perhaps matching TRBD1 (7 bases). The CDR3 has 15 residues. Trimming removed 0 bases at V and 3 bases at J, with 12 bases between. Germline V lookup: CDR1 SGHTA, CDR2 FQGNSA. The CDR3 DNA follows: TGTGCCAGCAGCTTAGCTGGGACAGCGGGCTACGAGCAGTACTTC. It yields the protein CASSLAGTAGYEQYF. Together with reference TRBV7-2 and TRBJ2-7, the CDR3 gives the full variable domain: GAGVSQSPSNKVTEKGKDVELRCDPISGHTALYWYRQSLGQGLEFLIYFQGNSAPDKSGLPSDRFSAERTGGSVSTLTIQRTQQEDSAVYLCASSLAGTAGYEQYFGPGTRLTVT.

The J gene is TRBJ2-1, the V gene TRBV12-3 or TRBV12-4; D gene uncertain. The CDR3 extends over 14 amino acids. Trimming left V 5 bases short and J 8 bases short, with 16 bases between. The CDR3 bases are TGTGCCAGCAGTCCCGGGCTACCGCGCTATGAGCAGTTCTTC. This encodes CASSPGLPRYEQFF.

This clonotype qualifies as medium-sized. The chain is built from TRBV11-2 and TRBJ2-5; 10 bases are shared with TRBD1. Germline V gene lookup returns CDR1 SGHAT and CDR2 FQNNGV. The length of the CDR3 is 15 residues. The V and J ends lost 3 bases and 3 bases, in that order; junction bases with no gene match: 4. This CDR3 reads CASSLGQGIKETQYF. In DNA, the CDR3 is TGTGCCAGCAGCTTGGGACAGGGGATCAAAGAGACCCAGTACTTC. The full variable domain, rest sourced from reference TRBV11-2 and TRBJ2-5, is EAGVAQSPRYKIIEKRQSVAFWCNPISGHATLYWYQQILGQGPKLLIQFQNNGVVDDSQLPKDRFSAERLKGVDSTLKIQPAKLEDSAVYLCASSLGQGIKETQYFGPGTRLLVL.

This clonotype was seen at least ten times. The rearrangement links TRBV9 to TRBJ2-1, with D possibly matching TRBD2 (5 bases). The V end lost 4 bases, the J end lost 9 bases, and 8 bases lay between the germline ends. This CDR3 is built from 11 residues. CDR1 and CDR2 (germline): SGDLS, YYNGEE. CDR3 region: CASSPGFEQFF. The CDR3, as DNA: TGTGCCAGCAGCCCGGGATTTGAGCAGTTCTTC.

Sample share makes this clonotype medium-sized (0.01 to 0.1%). CDR3 residues: CASSLWEARQETQYF. The CDR3 nucleotides read TGTGCCAGCAGCTTGTGGGAGGCCCGCCAAGAGACCCAGTACTTC. The V call is TRBV5-8, the J call TRBJ2-5; D might be TRBD2 (6 bases). The CDR3 covers 15 residues. Germline lookup yields CDR1 SGHTS and CDR2 YDEGEE. Trimming pared 1 base from V and 1 base from J, leaving 11 bases between.

Relative to its sample, this clonotype is medium-sized (0.01 to 0.1%). The rearrangement links TRBV27 to TRBJ1-5; weak D call: TRBD1 (6 bases). The CDR3 extends over 13 amino acids. Germline V gene data show CDR1 as MNHEY and CDR2 as SMNVEV (reference sequence). V was trimmed by 5 bases and J by 5 bases, leaving 10 bases between them. In DNA form, the CDR3 reads TGTGCCAGCAGTAACAGGGACTATCAGCCCCAGCATTTT. This sequence encodes CASSNRDYQPQHF.

This clonotype is deemed medium-sized. The rearrangement joins TRBV3-1 to TRBJ2-7; D is perhaps TRBD2 (5 bases). The CDR3 has 19 amino acids. The germline CDR1 and CDR2 sequences are LGHDT and YNNKEL (reference sequence). Trimming left V 1 base short and J 3 bases short, with 25 bases between. The CDR3 DNA sequence: TGTGCCAGCAGCCAAGGAGGCCCAATGATAGCGCGCCTACGCTACGAGCAGTACTTC. It specifies CASSQGGPMIARLRYEQYF.